This T cell receptor (beta chain) was observed in a study of blood T cell repertoires in COVID-19. Study-wide context: From T cells, B-cell-depleted T cells, or PBMCs came the material, which was cDNA or gDNA.

The method was immunoSEQ multiplex PCR; TCRdb's version includes in-frame clones alone and lacks a portion of them. The sample lists some 450,000 clones, about 90% occurring once. The TCR was taken from a man in his late teens or twenties with COVID-19, enrolled during active disease. Sample: peripheral blood.

CDR3 DNA sequence: TGTGCCAGCAGTTCAGAAGAGGGCGCAAGGTCTGAAGCTTTCTTT. It translates to CASSSEEGARSEAFF. This rearrangement joins TRBV6-5 to TRBJ1-1, with D hard to call. This CDR3 spans 15 amino acids. V dropped 4 bases and J dropped 6 bases, with 18 bases sitting between them. CDR1 is MNHEY, CDR2 SVGAGI, per germline.